Given below is one T cell receptor beta chain in context. Its antigen is still unknown. It has no much larger one-base neighbor in the sample; base qualities were not kept. This sample was taken from a study of T cell responses to AZD1222 COVID-19 vaccine (dated by TCRdb to the early 2020s). For the study in its entirety: AZD1222 recipients with second doses at about 4 weeks or about 12 weeks were pooled, because spike-specific TCR depth and breadth did not differ between schedules. TCR sequencing was performed for some 250 trial participants, of whom around 210 were given two doses of AZD1222 and some 26 were given two doses of MenACWY control vaccine. Enrollment into the trials was organized by age into subgroups of 18-55, 56-69 and 70-plus years, and those subgroups contained about 160, 30 and 59 TCR-sequenced participants, respectively.

Here is what the overall study found, with its caveats: Because no day 14 peak-response samples were available, repertoires were characterized only after the peak T cell response. In the small 56-69-year group, the increase in depth fell short of significance, most likely because of low power. Participants were mostly white British and included more females than males, and it was suggested by the authors that clonal diversity may have been underestimated. Epitopes outside the regions mutated in the B.1.351 and B.1.1.7 variants were reportedly recognized by nearly half of the unique spike-specific TCRs. Conclusions about previously exposed vaccinees are limited, since just six AZD1222 recipients were seropositive for SARS-CoV-2 at baseline. The vaccine-associated CD4 TCRs covered the entire spike protein, and the dominant responses fell in regions 160-218 and 743-854. After two AZD1222 doses, both the breadth and the depth of spike-specific TCRs were significantly higher than at day 0 and than in MenACWY recipients.

The CDR3 regions of human TCRbeta chains were analyzed by immunosequencing. In the source study's methods: TCRs in the repertoires were matched against a reference library of SARS-CoV-2-specific TCRs that had been generated with the MIRA antigen-specificity platform. Breadth was defined as the fraction of unique TCRs that were SARS-CoV-2-associated, and depth was defined as the fraction of total T cells that were SARS-CoV-2-associated. Each spike-specific TCR was assigned to its reactive spike region and to a CD4 or CD8 class using the MIRA data. Log10-transformed breadth and depth values were compared by one-way ANOVA with Sidak's multiple comparisons tests. TCRdb took this table from immuneACCESS and kept in-frame rearrangements with V and J called. Such tables lack part of the clones; where checked against another copy, unresolved V genes explain under half of the gap, and the rest is unexplained. V and J calls and clone size are copied from that table; D and trimming were computed from the DNA. The sample has 130,000 or so clones on record, around nine tenths of them singletons. The top ten clones comprise about 7% of the sample.

The CDR3, from cysteine to phenylalanine, totals 16 residues. The kept DNA is CDR3 alone, 48 bases in frame from the first base. Via the germline V gene, CDR1 is MNHEY and CDR2 SVGEGT. The junction shows trimming of 5 bases on V and 2 bases on J, and the gene matches do not reach 8 bases of it. The time point label for this specimen denotes: baseline before first vaccination. Vaccinee samples came from UK trials COV001 and COV002, including a single-blind randomized controlled phase 2/3 trial of AZD1222 (ChAdOx1 nCoV-19) in healthy adults. For TCRbeta chain sequencing, PBMC samples were collected from trial participants at day 0 and at day 28 after the second dose.

Recombination linked TRBV6-2 or TRBV6-3 to TRBJ2-3, with 9 junctional bases fitting TRBD2. The source is an adult in good health. The starting material was peripheral blood, obtained on day 0 of AZD1222 vaccination. The sequenced DNA is TGTGCCAGCAGTAACCGCGGGGGGGGACCCACAGATACGCAGTATTTT. It translates to CASSNRGGGPTDTQYF.